What follows are 20 T cell receptor beta chains derived from one specimen sequenced in a study of shared clonotypes between healthy human individuals. The data were produced by immunoSEQ multiplex PCR, yet TCRdb's version contains in-frame clones alone and is incomplete. Among millions of clones listed, 85% to 95% were seen once. The sequencing sample was made of naive CD4+ T cells from PBMCs. Sample subset: CD45RA+ positively selected. The receptors shown here come from a man aged 18 to 29 in good health. Some clones in this sample may be carry-over from other donors' samples.

The chain recombines TRBV28 with TRBJ2-1; TRBD2 aligns across 9 bases. The V and J ends lost 6 bases and 15 bases, in that order; junction bases with no gene match: 9. Germline CDR1 reads MDHEN; CDR2 reads SYDVKM. The CDR3 spans 12 residues. The CDR3 loop reads CASREGGTSLFF. In DNA, the CDR3 is TGTGCCAGCAGGGAGGGCGGGACTAGCCTGTTCTTC.

On this clone: Other DNA sequences within the sample encode an identical CDR3. This rearrangement joins TRBV14 to TRBJ1-4, with D possibly being TRBD1 (6 bases). Germline V lookup: CDR1 SGHDN, CDR2 FVKESK. This CDR3 region has 15 residues. V lost 1 base, J lost 5 bases, and 11 bases lay in between. The CDR3 protein is CASSQVRTENEKLFF. In nucleotides, the CDR3 is TGTGCCAGCAGCCAAGTCAGGACAGAAAATGAAAAACTGTTTTTT.

The gene calls are TRBV5-6 and TRBJ2-1; weak D call: TRBD2 (6 bases). V lost 6 bases to trimming and J lost 10 bases, with 26 bases between them. There are 16 residues in the CDR3. Germline V gives CDR1 SGHDT, CDR2 YYEEEE. The CDR3 is CASTPEAGRARGEQFF. The CDR3 region has the DNA TGTGCCAGCACCCCCGAAGCGGGCCGCGCGAGAGGAGAGCAGTTCTTC.

The J gene is TRBJ1-2, the V gene TRBV30, with 11 bases fitting TRBD1. V gave up 0 bases and J gave up 7 bases; unmatched junction bases: 7. CDR3 length: 15 residues. In germline, CDR1 is GTSNPN, CDR2 SVGIG (reference sequence). The CDR3 nucleotides read TGTGCCTGGAGTGTTACGGGACAGGGGGTTTTTGGCTACACCTTC. Residues: CAWSVTGQGVFGYTF.

The V call is TRBV6-6, the J call TRBJ2-1, with a tentative D call TRBD1 (6 bases). CDR1 is MNHNY, CDR2 SVGAGI, per germline (reference sequence). The CDR3 spans 15 residues. Between the trimmed V and J ends, which lost 6 bases and 2 bases, there was a span of 14 bases. CDR3 region: CASRSGDATYNEQFF. The DNA for the CDR3 is TGTGCCAGCAGGTCAGGGGACGCGACCTACAATGAGCAGTTCTTC.

The V call is TRBV27, the J call TRBJ2-7; 12 nucleotides line up with TRBD2. The CDR3 consists of 16 residues. The germline gives CDR1 MNHEY, CDR2 SMNVEV (reference sequence). Trimming cost V 5 bases and J 7 bases; bases outside gene matches: 12. The CDR3 sequence: CASSQRQPTSGREQYF. The DNA of the CDR3 is TGTGCCAGCAGTCAACGACAGCCGACTAGCGGGAGAGAGCAGTACTTC.

This clone appeared a single time. The chain has TRBV2 and TRBJ1-1; the D is unclear. V lost 5 bases and J 0 bases, leaving 10 bases between the germline ends. This CDR3 region has 14 residues. Germline-derived CDR1 and CDR2 are SNHLY and FYNNEI. This CDR3 reads CASSTQIMNTEAFF. As DNA, the CDR3 is TGTGCCAGCAGTACACAGATCATGAACACTGAAGCTTTCTTT.

This chain joins TRBV30 and TRBJ2-5, with D perhaps given as TRBD1 or TRBD2 (5 bases each). The CDR3 extends over 14 amino acids. Germline V gene lookup returns CDR1 GTSNPN and CDR2 SVGIG (reference sequence). Deletions cut 3 bases from V and 0 bases from J, with 11 bases between. The CDR3 nucleotides read TGTGCCTGGAGGGTACCGGGACACCAAGAGACCCAGTACTTC. As protein: CAWRVPGHQETQYF.

A remark on this clone: The same CDR3 also results from other DNA sequences found in this sample. The V gene is TRBV2, the J gene TRBJ1-1, with D possibly matching TRBD1 (6 bases). V was cut by 3 bases and J by 5 bases, with 10 bases left in between. The CDR3 covers 13 residues. Germline V gene sequence: CDR1 SNHLY, CDR2 FYNNEI. Here the CDR3 reads CASSEEGGTEAFF. DNA for the CDR3: TGTGCCAGCAGTGAGGAGGGGGGTACTGAAGCTTTCTTT.

This clone was counted once. This chain uses TRBV11-2 with TRBJ2-1; D is unclear. CDR1 SGHAT and CDR2 FQNNGV come from the germline V gene. Trimming shortened V by 4 bases and J by 7 bases, and 17 bases separated the two germline ends. The CDR3 consists of 15 residues. CDR3 loop: CASSSRVGGLNEQFF. Written as DNA, the CDR3 is TGTGCCAGCAGCTCCCGAGTGGGTGGGTTGAATGAGCAGTTCTTC. Full variable domain (missing parts from reference TRBV11-2 and TRBJ2-1): EAGVAQSPRYKIIEKRQSVAFWCNPISGHATLYWYQQILGQGPKLLIQFQNNGVVDDSQLPKDRFSAERLKGVDSTLKIQPAKLEDSAVYLCASSSRVGGLNEQFFGPGTRLTVL.

The chain has TRBV11-2 and TRBJ1-1, with D maybe TRBD1 (5 bases). Germline V gives CDR1 SGHAT, CDR2 FQNNGV. CDR3 size: 12 residues. V lost 1 base and J lost 8, with 8 bases in between. The CDR3 reads CASSLAGWEAFF. CDR3 nucleotides: TGTGCCAGCAGCTTAGCAGGGTGGGAAGCTTTCTTT.

V gene TRBV28 combines with J gene TRBJ2-6; the D gene is possibly TRBD1 (5 bases). V lost 3 bases, J lost 2 bases, and 14 bases lay in between. There are 17 residues in the CDR3. Germline V gene lookup returns CDR1 MDHEN and CDR2 SYDVKM. CDR3 amino acids: CASSFPVGVTGANVLTF. The CDR3 bases are TGTGCCAGCAGTTTTCCCGTAGGGGTTACTGGGGCCAACGTCCTGACTTTC. The full variable domain, its missing parts supplied by reference TRBV28 and TRBJ2-6, is DVKVTQSSRYLVKRTGEKVFLECVQDMDHENMFWYRQDPGLGLRLIYFSYDVKMKEKGDIPEGYSVSREKKERFSLILESASTNQTSMYLCASSFPVGVTGANVLTFGAGSRLTVL.

This clone has more than one count but fewer than ten. V gene TRBV10-3 combines with J gene TRBJ1-1; D uncertain. The CDR3 runs to 12 residues. The ends were cut back, 6 bases at V and 5 bases at J, with 10 bases in the middle. Germline V gives CDR1 ENHRY, CDR2 SYGVKD. Here the CDR3 reads CAISGLGTEAFF. The CDR3, as DNA: TGTGCCATCAGCGGATTGGGAACTGAAGCTTTCTTT.

In its sample, this clone was seen once. The chain carries TRBV30 and TRBJ2-7, with D tentatively TRBD2 (6 bases). The CDR3 extends over 11 amino acids. The V end was cut by 7 bases, the J end by 3 bases, with 10 bases between. The germline V gene encodes CDR1 GTSNPN and CDR2 SVGIG (reference sequence). CDR3 loop: CASGTYYEQYF. DNA for the CDR3: TGTGCCTCCGGGACTTACTACGAGCAGTACTTC. The full variable domain, completed using reference TRBV30 and TRBJ2-7, is SQTIHQWPATLVQPVGSPLSLECTVEGTSNPNLYWYRQAAGRGLQLLFYSVGIGQISSEVPQNLSASRPQDRQFILSSKKLLLSDSGFYLCASGTYYEQYFGPGTRLTVT.

This clone was detected once. The rearrangement links TRBV5-4 to TRBJ1-1; maybe TRBD1 (6 bases). The germline V gene encodes CDR1 SGHNT and CDR2 YYREEE (reference sequence). With 0 bases removed from V and 3 bases from J, the gap between germline ends came to 18 bases. This CDR3 is built from 17 residues. CDR3 residues: CASSLGGNRAQYTEAFF. The CDR3 DNA sequence: TGTGCCAGCAGCTTGGGAGGGAACAGGGCCCAGTACACTGAAGCTTTCTTT. The variable domain in full, completed from reference TRBV5-4 and TRBJ1-1, reads ETGVTQSPTHLIKTRGQQVTLRCSSQSGHNTVSWYQQALGQGPQFIFQYYREEENGRGNFPPRFSGLQFPNYSSELNVNALELDDSALYLCASSLGGNRAQYTEAFFGQGTRLTVV.

This clone has only one observation. The chain is built from TRBV28 and TRBJ1-1; TRBD1 might be the D (5 bases). CDR1 MDHEN and CDR2 SYDVKM come from the germline V gene. The length of the CDR3 is 16 residues. V was pared by 4 bases and J by 2 bases, with 17 bases between. The CDR3 protein is CASSSPAGGENTEAFF. Written as DNA, the CDR3 is TGTGCCAGCAGTTCTCCCGCGGGAGGGGAAAACACTGAAGCTTTCTTT.

V usage is TRBV9 and J usage is TRBJ1-2; 10 bases map to TRBD1. The CDR3 contains 14 residues. After removal of 4 bases from V and 4 bases from J, the junction contained 4 bases not matched to a gene. The germline CDR1 and CDR2 sequences are SGDLS and YYNGEE. Here the CDR3 DNA reads TGTGCCAGCAGCACCAGACAGGGGGCCTATGGCTACACCTTC. It specifies CASSTRQGAYGYTF.

V gene TRBV7-2 combines with J gene TRBJ2-6; D remains ambiguous. Germline lookup yields CDR1 SGHTA and CDR2 FQGNSA. CDR3 size: 15 residues. Between the trimmed V and J ends, which lost 4 bases and 4 bases, there was a span of 11 bases. The CDR3 here is CASSSRLPGANVLTF. The CDR3, as DNA: TGTGCCAGCAGCTCCAGGCTCCCAGGGGCCAACGTCCTGACTTTC.

The gene calls are TRBV4-1 and TRBJ2-2; D call uncertain. Germline V gives CDR1 MGHRA, CDR2 YSYEKL. This CDR3 is 12 amino acids long. The V gene lost 4 bases and the J gene lost 6 bases, with 6 bases spanning the gap. The CDR3 region is CASSRLPGELFF. In DNA form, the CDR3 reads TGCGCCAGCAGCCGATTACCCGGGGAGCTGTTTTTT.

The V gene is TRBV20-1, the J gene TRBJ2-7; D unclear. Per the germline V gene, CDR1 is DFQATT and CDR2 is SNEGSKA (reference sequence). The V end was cut by 7 bases, the J end by 4 bases, with 8 bases between. The CDR3 runs to 10 residues. CDR3 sequence reads: CSVTRYEQYF. The CDR3 DNA sequence: TGCAGTGTCACAAGGTACGAGCAGTACTTC.